A selection of T cell receptor beta chains follows, all from one sample in a study of naive and memory T cell subsets. TCRdb redid the calling of the UMI-ligation and nested PCR reads with MiXCR, one entry per CDR3 protein. The sample contains about 100,000 distinct CDR3 sequences, about 14% of which appear only once. Specimen: naive CD8+ T cells from blood. These receptors originate from a human donor in good health. The CDR3 runs from the conserved cysteine through the conserved F or W. D genes are given only for firm matches. Clone size is stated in some rows and not others, as once, few, many or a class when expanded.

d_call: TRBD1; v_call: TRBV20-1; clone_size: many; j_call: TRBJ2-7; cdr3_aa: CSARDRAGGSYEQYF; cdr3_nt: TGCAGTGCTAGAGATCGGGCAGGGGGTTCCTACGAGCAGTACTTC
d_call: TRBD2; v_call: TRBV13; clone_size: many; j_call: TRBJ2-7; cdr3_aa: CASSLGGRAYEQYF; cdr3_nt: TGTGCCAGCAGCTTAGGAGGGAGGGCCTACGAGCAGTACTTC
d_call: -; v_call: TRBV15; clone_size: -; j_call: TRBJ2-1; cdr3_aa: CATSSPGGVHEQFF; cdr3_nt: TGTGCCACCAGCTCCCCCGGTGGGGTTCATGAGCAGTTCTTC
d_call: -; v_call: TRBV28; clone_size: many; j_call: TRBJ1-1; cdr3_aa: CASRFNLNTEAFF; cdr3_nt: TGTGCCAGCAGGTTCAATCTGAACACTGAAGCTTTCTTT
d_call: -; v_call: TRBV7-7; clone_size: many; j_call: TRBJ2-5; cdr3_aa: CASSQRPSGVETQYF; cdr3_nt: TGTGCTAGCAGCCAGAGGCCTAGTGGGGTAGAGACCCAGTACTTC
d_call: TRBD1; v_call: TRBV20-1; clone_size: -; j_call: TRBJ1-1; cdr3_aa: CSATDDRALEAFF; cdr3_nt: TGCAGTGCTACGGACGACAGGGCCCTTGAAGCTTTCTTT
d_call: -; v_call: TRBV11-2; clone_size: -; j_call: TRBJ2-1; cdr3_aa: CASSLGMTEQFF; cdr3_nt: TGTGCCAGCAGCTTGGGGATGACCGAGCAGTTCTTC
d_call: -; v_call: TRBV3-1; clone_size: -; j_call: TRBJ2-1; cdr3_aa: CASSQDDSYYNEQFF; cdr3_nt: TGTGCCAGCAGCCAAGACGACAGCTACTACAATGAGCAGTTCTTC
d_call: -; v_call: TRBV27; clone_size: many; j_call: TRBJ1-1; cdr3_aa: CASSFWMNTEAFF; cdr3_nt: TGTGCCAGCAGTTTTTGGATGAACACTGAAGCTTTCTTT
d_call: -; v_call: TRBV7-7; clone_size: -; j_call: TRBJ2-7; cdr3_aa: CATPERSCYEQYF; cdr3_nt: TGTGCTACCCCAGAAAGGTCGTGTTACGAGCAGTACTTC
d_call: TRBD2; v_call: TRBV20-1; clone_size: many; j_call: TRBJ2-7; cdr3_aa: CSARGLAVGEQYF; cdr3_nt: TGCAGTGCTAGGGGACTAGCGGTCGGGGAGCAGTACTTC
d_call: -; v_call: TRBV23-1; clone_size: -; j_call: TRBJ2-1; cdr3_aa: CASNEMTDRGYTAEQFF; cdr3_nt: TGCGCCAGCAACGAAATGACAGATAGAGGGTATACTGCTGAGCAGTTCTTC
d_call: -; v_call: TRBV4-3; clone_size: -; j_call: TRBJ2-1; cdr3_aa: CASSQESRDSPDNEQFF; cdr3_nt: TGCGCCAGCAGCCAAGAGTCAAGGGACTCCCCAGACAATGAGCAGTTCTTC
d_call: -; v_call: TRBV19; clone_size: many; j_call: TRBJ1-3; cdr3_aa: CASTASLSSGNTIYF; cdr3_nt: TGTGCCAGTACTGCGTCCCTAAGCTCTGGAAACACCATATATTTT
d_call: -; v_call: TRBV18; clone_size: many; j_call: TRBJ2-7; cdr3_aa: CASSPPTPTSYEQYF; cdr3_nt: TGTGCCAGCTCACCACCTACACCCACATCCTACGAGCAGTACTTC
d_call: TRBD1; v_call: TRBV27; clone_size: many; j_call: TRBJ2-7; cdr3_aa: CASSLSGGHYEQYF; cdr3_nt: TGTGCCAGCAGTTTATCAGGGGGCCACTACGAGCAGTACTTC
d_call: -; v_call: TRBV5-6; clone_size: -; j_call: TRBJ2-7; cdr3_aa: CASSPAVGYEQYF; cdr3_nt: TGTGCCAGCAGCCCGGCTGTAGGGTACGAGCAGTACTTC
d_call: TRBD2; v_call: TRBV12-3/TRBV12-4; clone_size: few; j_call: TRBJ2-1; cdr3_aa: CASSPKIAGAYNEQFF; cdr3_nt: TGTGCCAGCAGTCCAAAAATAGCGGGAGCCTACAATGAGCAGTTCTTC
d_call: -; v_call: TRBV24-1; clone_size: -; j_call: TRBJ2-7; cdr3_aa: CATSDLYEQYF; cdr3_nt: TGTGCCACCAGTGATCTCTACGAGCAGTACTTC
d_call: -; v_call: TRBV12-3/TRBV12-4; clone_size: -; j_call: TRBJ2-7; cdr3_aa: CASSLDPRDEQYF; cdr3_nt: TGTGCCAGCAGTCTCGATCCGAGGGACGAGCAGTACTTC
d_call: -; v_call: TRBV4-3; clone_size: -; j_call: TRBJ2-7; cdr3_aa: CASSPQDSSYEQYF; cdr3_nt: TGCGCCAGCAGCCCGCAGGACAGCTCCTACGAGCAGTACTTC
d_call: -; v_call: TRBV7-9; clone_size: -; j_call: TRBJ2-5; cdr3_aa: CASSLVVQETQYF; cdr3_nt: TGTGCCAGCAGCTTAGTAGTCCAAGAGACCCAGTACTTC